A selection of T cell receptor beta chains follows, all from one sample in a study of T cell responses to AZD1222 COVID-19 vaccine. Using immunoSEQ multiplex PCR, the repertoire was profiled, and TCRdb retains in-frame clones only, with some absent. The data contain under 170,000 clones, 94% of them singletons. This specimen was peripheral blood, taken on day 0 of AZD1222 vaccination. These TCRs come from an adult in good health. Both conserved end residues are part of each CDR3. A D gene is named only where the DNA matches it firmly. Clone size is shown for a subset of rows, as once, few, many or a class of expanded clone.

v_gene	abundance	j_gene	d_gene	len	CDR3aa	CDR3nt
TRBV4-3	-	TRBJ1-2	-	14	CASSLEGQQYGYTF	TGCGCCAGCAGCCTAGAGGGGCAGCAGTATGGCTACACCTTC
TRBV6-6	-	TRBJ1-4	-	16	CASSFTGPVINEKLFF	TGTGCCAGCAGTTTTACGGGCCCCGTTATCAATGAAAAACTGTTTTTT
TRBV4-2	-	TRBJ2-1	TRBD1	16	CASSHLGTGVDNEQFF	TGTGCCAGCAGCCACCTCGGGACAGGGGTGGACAATGAGCAGTTCTTC
TRBV7-8	-	TRBJ2-3	-	16	CASSLQSPLAKDTQYF	TGTGCCAGCAGCTTACAGAGCCCTTTAGCGAAAGATACGCAGTATTTT
TRBV28	-	TRBJ1-5	-	14	CASTELGVNQPQHF	TGTGCCAGCACCGAACTTGGCGTAAATCAGCCCCAGCATTTT
TRBV7-9	-	TRBJ1-2	-	13	CASTNSGSYGYTF	TGTGCCAGCACCAACAGTGGAAGCTATGGCTACACCTTC
TRBV3-1/TRBV3-2	-	TRBJ2-1	-	13	CASSQGEASEQFF	TGTGCCAGCAGCCAAGGAGAAGCAAGTGAGCAGTTCTTC
TRBV27	-	TRBJ1-6	-	16	CASSLGPSSYNSPLHF	TGTGCCAGCAGCTTAGGACCTAGCTCCTATAATTCACCCCTCCACTTT
TRBV3-1/TRBV3-2	-	TRBJ2-2	TRBD1	15	CASSLWDRDTGELFF	TGTGCCAGCAGCCTATGGGACAGGGACACCGGGGAGCTGTTTTTT
TRBV7-9	-	TRBJ1-3	-	16	CASSLSGHHSGNTIYF	TGTGCCAGCAGCTTATCGGGACACCACTCTGGAAACACCATATATTTT
TRBV7-2	-	TRBJ1-1	TRBD1	13	CASSLTGITEAFF	TGTGCCAGCAGCTTGACAGGGATCACTGAAGCTTTCTTT
TRBV5-4	-	TRBJ1-1	-	14	CASSLAVVNTEAFF	TGTGCCAGCAGCTTGGCGGTGGTGAACACTGAAGCTTTCTTT
TRBV7-2	-	TRBJ2-5	-	14	CASSFSMGQETQYF	TGTGCCAGCAGCTTTAGTATGGGCCAAGAGACCCAGTACTTC
TRBV6-2/TRBV6-3	-	TRBJ1-1	-	14	CASSYWSLNTEAFF	TGTGCCAGCAGTTATTGGAGCCTGAACACTGAAGCTTTCTTT
TRBV4-2	-	TRBJ1-4	-	15	CASSQGGGGNEKLFF	TGTGCCAGCAGCCAAGGTGGGGGAGGTAATGAAAAACTGTTTTTT
TRBV7-6	once	TRBJ1-2	TRBD1	15	CASSKSPGGEAGYTF	TGTGCCAGCAGCAAAAGCCCAGGGGGCGAGGCTGGCTACACCTTC
TRBV24-1	once	TRBJ2-3	-	13	CATSDDRTDTQYF	TGTGCCACCAGTGATGACCGCACAGATACGCAGTATTTT
TRBV19	once	TRBJ2-3	-	15	CASSWSSLESNTQYF	TGTGCCAGTAGCTGGAGTAGCCTTGAAAGTAATACGCAGTATTTT
TRBV25-1	-	TRBJ2-2	-	16	CASSEFARGVTGELFF	TGTGCCAGCAGTGAATTTGCCAGGGGGGTGACCGGGGAGCTGTTTTTT
TRBV7-9	-	TRBJ1-1	-	12	CASNRGNTEAFF	TGTGCCAGTAACCGAGGGAACACTGAAGCTTTCTTT
TRBV7-9	-	TRBJ1-5	-	15	CASSFSTGAGQPQHF	TGTGCCAGCAGCTTCAGCACCGGGGCTGGGCAGCCCCAGCATTTT
TRBV6-2/TRBV6-3	-	TRBJ1-3	-	15	CASTPSRAPGNTIYF	TGTGCCAGCACCCCCTCGAGGGCACCAGGAAACACCATATATTTT
TRBV5-4	-	TRBJ1-2	-	14	CASSLGGLNYGYTF	TGTGCCAGCAGCTTGGGTGGGCTTAACTATGGCTACACCTTC